These 21 T cell receptor beta chains were all obtained from the same sample, sequenced in a study of blood T cell repertoires in COVID-19. Method: immunoSEQ multiplex PCR; TCRdb's copy keeps in-frame clones and lacks some. The sample shows about 400,000 clones, approximately 90% of them seen only once. Sequencing was performed on PBMCs or T cells enriched from blood (not recorded which). Receptor source: a young woman with acute COVID-19.

This CDR3 reads CASSQIAGLSYEQYF. The CDR3 region has the DNA TGCGCCAGCAGCCAGATAGCGGGGCTCTCCTACGAGCAGTACTTC. The genes are TRBV4-3 and TRBJ2-7; TRBD2 aligns across 8 bases. Per germline, CDR1 LGHNA and CDR2 YSLEER. The CDR3 has 15 amino acids. Trimming removed 3 bases from V and 0 bases from J; junction bases left unmatched: 4.

The rearrangement joins TRBV11-2 to TRBJ2-2, with D possibly matching TRBD1 (5 bases). This CDR3 has 15 amino acids. Germline values: CDR1 SGHAT, CDR2 FQNNGV. With 5 bases removed from V and 0 bases from J, the gap between germline ends came to 10 bases. The CDR3 nucleotides read TGTGCCAGCAGCGGTAGGGGTCCGAACACCGGGGAGCTGTTTTTT. Protein: CASSGRGPNTGELFF.

The chain has TRBV23-1 and TRBJ2-3, with a tentative D call TRBD2 (7 bases). TRBV23-1 qualifies as an ORF whose function is uncertain. V was cut by 1 base and J by 1 base, with 12 bases left in between. The CDR3 is 16 residues long. The CDR3 sequence is CASSQLGGPGTDTQYF. The DNA of the CDR3 is TGCGCCAGCAGTCAATTGGGGGGGCCAGGCACAGATACGCAGTATTTT.

The chain uses TRBV10-3 and TRBJ2-7; 10 nucleotides align to TRBD1. Unmatched junction bases numbered 12, after V lost 6 bases and J lost 1 base. CDR1 is ENHRY and CDR2 is SYGVKD in the germline V gene. The CDR3 spans 17 residues. The CDR3 loop is CAIRIPSGQGGSYEQYF. CDR3 DNA sequence: TGTGCCATCAGAATTCCCTCAGGACAGGGGGGATCCTACGAGCAGTACTTC.

This sequence joins TRBV28 and TRBJ2-5; 7 bases match TRBD1. The V and J ends lost 4 bases and 2 bases, in that order; junction bases with no gene match: 7. From germline, CDR1 is MDHEN and CDR2 SYDVKM. This CDR3 has 15 amino acids. The CDR3 sequence: CASSSGTARQETQYF. DNA of the CDR3: TGTGCCAGCAGTTCCGGGACAGCAAGACAAGAGACCCAGTACTTC.

This rearrangement joins TRBV5-1 to TRBJ2-7, with 9 positions matching TRBD2. There are 14 residues in the CDR3. Per germline, CDR1 SGHRS and CDR2 YFSETQ. J was trimmed by 2 bases and V by 4 bases; bases with no gene match: 4. The CDR3 region is CASSTSSGAYEQYF. The CDR3 coding sequence is TGCGCCAGCAGCACCTCTAGCGGGGCCTACGAGCAGTACTTC.

The rearrangement uses TRBV7-9 and TRBJ2-3, with D maybe TRBD1 (5 bases). V was shortened by 4 bases and J by 1 base, with 12 bases between the two germline ends. Looked up from germline, CDR1 is SEHNR and CDR2 is FQNEAQ (reference sequence). The CDR3 covers 15 residues. The CDR3 region is CASSYPGAGTDTQYF. The CDR3 DNA follows: TGTGCCAGCAGCTATCCTGGGGCTGGCACAGATACGCAGTATTTT.

The count of this clone is one. This chain connects TRBV2 to TRBJ2-2; the D gene is possibly TRBD2 (5 bases). CDR1 and CDR2 (germline): SNHLY, FYNNEI. This CDR3 spans 15 amino acids. The V gene lost 5 bases and the J gene lost 1 base, with 11 bases spanning the gap. This chain's CDR3 is CASSTQEENTGELFF. As DNA, the CDR3 is TGTGCCAGCAGTACCCAGGAGGAGAACACCGGGGAGCTGTTTTTT.

This clone was seen a handful of times. V and J are TRBV7-9 and TRBJ2-7; 7 bases map to TRBD1. This CDR3 spans 14 amino acids. The germline V gene encodes CDR1 SEHNR and CDR2 FQNEAQ (reference sequence). J was trimmed by 3 bases and V by 5 bases; bases with no gene match: 7. The CDR3 DNA reads TGTGCCAGCAGCCGACAGGGCGAAAGCTACGAGCAGTACTTC. It codes for CASSRQGESYEQYF.

This chain links TRBV29-1 with TRBJ2-1; maybe TRBD1 (6 bases). There are 15 residues in the CDR3. The V end was cut by 6 bases, the J end by 6 bases, with 21 bases between. CDR1 and CDR2 (germline): SQVTM, ANQGSEA. This chain's CDR3 is CSVGLGGDKPNEQFF. The CDR3 DNA reads as TGCAGCGTCGGCCTAGGGGGTGACAAACCCAATGAGCAGTTCTTC.

The V and J genes are TRBV9 and TRBJ2-7, with D tentatively TRBD1 (6 bases). The germline V gene has CDR1 SGDLS and CDR2 YYNGEE. The CDR3 runs 14 residues. V was cut by 0 bases and J by 5 bases, with 12 bases left in between. The CDR3: CASSVAGHSHEQYF. The CDR3 bases are TGTGCCAGCAGCGTAGCGGGACATAGCCACGAGCAGTACTTC.

This sequence joins TRBV14 and TRBJ2-1; 10 nucleotides agree with TRBD2. Germline V lookup: CDR1 SGHDN, CDR2 FVKESK. The CDR3 loop spans 15 amino acids. The trim removed 1 base at V and 7 bases at J, leaving 4 bases unmatched. The CDR3 region is CASSQGDSGGNEQFF. In DNA, the CDR3 is TGTGCCAGCAGCCAAGGTGATAGCGGGGGGAATGAGCAGTTCTTC.

The V call is TRBV6-5, the J call TRBJ2-7; no firm D call. V was trimmed by 7 bases and J by 3 bases, leaving 19 bases between them. The CDR3 totals 15 residues. CDR1 is MNHEY, CDR2 SVGAGI, per germline. As DNA, the CDR3 is TGTGCCAGCAACCCTCTTCGAGGTCCCATCTACGAGCAGTACTTC. Its translation is CASNPLRGPIYEQYF.

V gene TRBV3-1 (or the pseudogene TRBV3-2) combines with J gene TRBJ2-7; 7 nucleotides align to TRBD1. CDR1 and CDR2 from the germline V gene are LGHDT and YNNKEL (reference sequence). This CDR3 comprises 15 residues. V lost 1 base and J lost 3; bases outside the gene matches: 6. The DNA of the CDR3 is TGTGCCAGCAGCCAAGGTCCGGGACAGAACTACGAGCAGTACTTC. Protein product: CASSQGPGQNYEQYF.

This clone was detected once. The chain couples TRBV28 to TRBJ1-1, with 7 bases fitting TRBD1. CDR1 and CDR2 (germline): MDHEN, SYDVKM. V lost 2 bases, J lost 4 bases, and 4 bases stayed unmatched. This CDR3 contains 14 residues. CDR3 sequence (DNA): TGTGCCAGCAGTTTACATGACAGGGCCACTGAAGCTTTCTTT. Residues: CASSLHDRATEAFF.

This chain joins TRBV9 and TRBJ2-7; 7 bases are a match to TRBD1. V gave up 3 bases and J gave up 4 bases; unmatched junction bases: 7. The CDR3 extends over 14 amino acids. Germline V lookup: CDR1 SGDLS, CDR2 YYNGEE. Here the CDR3 reads CASSGPGQNYEQYF. CDR3 bases: TGTGCCAGCAGCGGACCGGGACAGAATTACGAGCAGTACTTC.

The count of this clone is one. The chain is built from TRBV7-8 and TRBJ2-1; 12 bases align to TRBD2. This CDR3 is 17 amino acids long. The germline gives CDR1 SGHVS, CDR2 FQNEAQ. With 0 bases clipped from V and 10 bases from J, the junction kept 10 bases outside the gene matches. DNA of the CDR3: TGTGCCAGCAGCTTAGCTTTGGTACTAGCGGGGGGCTGGGAGCAGTTCTTC. Its translation: CASSLALVLAGGWEQFF.

This chain joins TRBV7-9 and TRBJ2-5; no reliable D call. Per germline, CDR1 SEHNR and CDR2 FQNEAQ (reference sequence). V gave up 1 base and J gave up 5 bases, with 11 bases separating them. The CDR3 sequence is 14 residues long. As DNA, the CDR3 is TGTGCCAGCAGCTTAGGACGGCCGGAGGAGACCCAGTACTTC. As protein: CASSLGRPEETQYF.

The V gene is TRBV30, the J gene TRBJ2-1, with TRBD2 matching over 13 bases. Germline V gene lookup returns CDR1 GTSNPN and CDR2 SVGIG (reference sequence). V was clipped by 8 bases and J by 8 bases; unmatched bases: 9. The CDR3 sequence is 14 residues long. CDR3 sequence: CAGHGTSGTDEQFF. CDR3 sequence (DNA): TGTGCCGGACACGGGACTAGCGGGACAGATGAGCAGTTCTTC.

The CDR3 region is CASSFLQGAGEAFF. CDR3 nucleotides: TGTGCCAGCAGTTTCCTACAGGGGGCCGGCGAAGCTTTCTTT. The chain combines TRBV27 with TRBJ1-1; 9 nucleotides match TRBD1. The V and J ends lost 3 bases and 8 bases, in that order; junction bases with no gene match: 7. The CDR3 consists of 14 residues. The germline CDR1 and CDR2 sequences are MNHEY and SMNVEV (reference sequence).

V gene TRBV6-5 combines with J gene TRBJ1-1; 9 nucleotides match TRBD1. The CDR3 sequence is 15 residues long. Germline loops: CDR1 MNHEY, CDR2 SVGAGI. With V trimmed by 4 bases and J by 5 bases, 8 bases remained unmatched. The CDR3 here is CASSSPTGGRTEAFF. For the CDR3, the DNA is TGTGCCAGCAGTTCACCGACAGGGGGTCGGACTGAAGCTTTCTTT.